This passage covers 4 T cell receptor beta chains from one sample sequenced in a study of beta chain features in type 1 diabetes. The study reverse transcribed the entire isolated RNA, so it sequenced expressed TCRB transcripts. The method was immunoSEQ multiplex PCR; TCRdb's version includes in-frame clones alone and lacks a portion of them. Of about 340,000 clones listed, 13% were seen once; the top ten hold about 0.015%. What these receptors recognize is not known. Study-wide points: Moderate but significant shortening of TCRB CDR3s was recorded in all four CD4+ subsets from Type 1 diabetes patients.

Sample: naive CD4+ T cells from blood. These receptors all come from a woman under 30 with type 1 diabetes.

The V call is TRBV29-1, the J call TRBJ2-2; D is unresolved. V was shortened by 2 bases and J by 0 bases, with 13 bases between the two germline ends. Germline CDR1 and CDR2: SQVTM and ANQGSEA. The CDR3 has 16 residues. CDR3 residues: CSVELSLYANTGELFF. CDR3 nucleotide sequence: TGCAGCGTTGAATTATCACTTTACGCGAACACCGGGGAGCTGTTTTTT.

This clone was observed a handful of times. The chain joins TRBV6-5 to TRBJ2-1, with 9 bases matching TRBD1. Unmatched junction bases numbered 8, after V lost 6 bases and J lost 5 bases. Per the germline V gene, CDR1 is MNHEY and CDR2 is SVGAGI. The CDR3 has 15 amino acids. DNA for the CDR3: TGTGCCAGCAGCTCCGGGACAGGGTTTGACAATGAGCAGTTCTTC. It is translated as CASSSGTGFDNEQFF.

This rearrangement joins TRBV25-1 to TRBJ2-5; D is ambiguous. V lost 4 bases and J 0 bases, leaving 6 bases between the germline ends. The germline V gene has CDR1 MGHDK and CDR2 SYGVNS. CDR3 length equals 13 residues. The DNA for the CDR3 is TGTGCCAGCAGTGGGCGGTACCAAGAGACCCAGTACTTC. This encodes CASSGRYQETQYF.

This clone was picked up a small number of times. The chain combines TRBV11-2 with TRBJ2-7; 9 bases match TRBD2. This CDR3 region has 15 residues. The J segment lost 0 bases and the V segment lost 4 bases, leaving 4 bases of the junction unmatched. Germline-derived CDR1 and CDR2 are SGHAT and FQNNGV. CDR3 loop: CASSSISGSSYEQYF. CDR3 DNA sequence: TGTGCCAGCAGCTCGATTAGCGGGAGCTCCTACGAGCAGTACTTC.